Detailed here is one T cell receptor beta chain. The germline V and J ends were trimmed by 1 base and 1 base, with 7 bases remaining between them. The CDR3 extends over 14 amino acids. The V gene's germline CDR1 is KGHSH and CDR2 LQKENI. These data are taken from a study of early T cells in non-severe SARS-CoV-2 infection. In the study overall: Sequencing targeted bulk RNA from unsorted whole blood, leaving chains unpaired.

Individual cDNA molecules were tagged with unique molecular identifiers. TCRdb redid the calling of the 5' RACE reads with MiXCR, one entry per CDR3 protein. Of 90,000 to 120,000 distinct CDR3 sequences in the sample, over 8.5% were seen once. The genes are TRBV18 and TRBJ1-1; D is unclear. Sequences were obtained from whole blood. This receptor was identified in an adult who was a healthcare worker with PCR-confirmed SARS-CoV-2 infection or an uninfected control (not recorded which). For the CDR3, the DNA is TGTGCCAGCTCACCACGATCCAGGAACACTGAAGCTTTCTTT. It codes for CASSPRSRNTEAFF.